The 25 T cell receptor beta chains reported below all come from one sample, sequenced in a study of T cell clones after liver transplantation. Clones were sequenced by immunoSEQ multiplex PCR, and TCRdb holds only the in-frame ones, with some missing. The table has about 50,000 clones, approximately 71% seen once. The specimen was CD4+ T cells from blood, collected around 54 months after liver transplant. The receptors here all came from a human patient who received a liver transplant. T cells may partly derive from the graft donor.

The chain has TRBV7-8 and TRBJ2-1; D is possibly TRBD1 (5 bases). The germline V and J ends were trimmed by 5 bases and 8 bases, with 16 bases remaining between them. The V gene's germline CDR1 is SGHVS and CDR2 FQNEAQ. This CDR3 region has 14 residues. This chain's CDR3 is CASSPGIGNDEQFF. The CDR3 coding sequence is TGTGCCAGCAGCCCAGGGATTGGAAACGATGAGCAGTTCTTC. Using reference TRBV7-8 and TRBJ2-1 for the parts outside the CDR3, the full variable domain is GAGVSQSPRYKVAKRGQDVALRCDPISGHVSLFWYQQALGQGPEFLTYFQNEAQLDKSGLPSDRFFAERPEGSVSTLKIQRTQQEDSAVYLCASSPGIGNDEQFFGPGTRLTVL.

On this clone itself: One junction end does not reproduce the germline sequence, and a read error may be involved. The chain combines TRBV28 with TRBJ2-7, with D possibly matching TRBD1 (6 bases). The CDR3 sequence is 14 residues long. Germline V gene lookup returns CDR1 MDHEN and CDR2 SYDVKM. CDR3 sequence reads: CASRAAGTPPWVVF. The DNA of the CDR3 is TGTGCCAGCCGGGCTGCCGGGACACCGCCCTGGGTGGTCTTC.

The V gene is TRBV29-1, the J gene TRBJ2-6; no clear D gene. The germline gives CDR1 SQVTM, CDR2 ANQGSEA. This CDR3 contains 13 residues. The CDR3 DNA is TGCGGAGTGGAAAGCTCTGGGGCCAACGTCCTGACTTTC. Residues: CGVESSGANVLTF. Filled out from reference TRBV29-1 and TRBJ2-6, the complete variable domain reads SAVISQKPSRDICQRGTSLTIQCQVDSQVTMMFWYRQQPGQSLTLIATANQGSEATYESGFVIDKFPISRPNLTFSTLTVSNMSPEDSSIYLCGVESSGANVLTFGAGSRLTVL.

The chain links TRBV27 to TRBJ2-3, with TRBD2 matching over 11 bases. Germline V gives CDR1 MNHEY, CDR2 SMNVEV (reference sequence). CDR3 length equals 15 residues. J lost 6 bases, V lost 6 bases, and 8 bases had no gene match. The chain's CDR3 is CASRPLAGATDTQYF. The CDR3 DNA reads TGTGCCAGCAGACCACTAGCGGGGGCGACGGATACGCAGTATTTT.

In this sample, this clone turned up once. The chain carries TRBV5-6 and TRBJ2-2; unclear D gene. This CDR3 region has 13 residues. V was clipped by 0 bases and J by 6 bases, with 6 bases between them. Germline V lookup: CDR1 SGHDT, CDR2 YYEEEE. The chain's CDR3 is CASSLVGAGELFF. The CDR3 nucleotides are TGTGCCAGCAGCTTGGTTGGGGCCGGGGAGCTGTTTTTT.

This chain connects TRBV27 to TRBJ1-1; D gene uncertain. The germline gives CDR1 MNHEY, CDR2 SMNVEV (reference sequence). Between the trimmed V and J ends, which lost 2 bases and 1 base, there was a span of 5 bases. The CDR3 runs 13 residues. CDR3 sequence (DNA): TGTGCCAGCAGTTTACAGAGGAACACTGAAGCTTTCTTT. Its translation: CASSLQRNTEAFF.

The CDR3 DNA is TGTGCCAGCAGTTACCCGGGGGGGCGCTACGAGCAGTACTTC. It specifies CASSYPGGRYEQYF. This chain joins TRBV28 and TRBJ2-7; TRBD2 matches at 8 bases. J was trimmed by 3 bases and V by 4 bases; bases with no gene match: 5. This CDR3 region has 14 residues. The germline CDR1 and CDR2 sequences are MDHEN and SYDVKM.

The chain couples TRBV5-6 to TRBJ2-3; the D is unclear. CDR3 size: 13 residues. CDR1 SGHDT and CDR2 YYEEEE come from the germline V gene. The ends were cut back, 5 bases at V and 6 bases at J, with 13 bases in the middle. As DNA, the CDR3 is TGTGCCAGCAGGGGGATAGGGCTGGATACGCAGTATTTT. This encodes CASRGIGLDTQYF.

The chain employs TRBV11-2 and TRBJ2-7; TRBD1 is a possible D gene (5 bases). This CDR3 contains 14 residues. Trimming took off 1 base at V and 3 bases at J, with 10 bases between the two ends. Germline CDR1 and CDR2: SGHAT and FQNNGV. CDR3 nucleotide sequence: TGTGCCAGCAGCTTAGGCGGACACAACTACGAGCAGTACTTC. It yields the protein CASSLGGHNYEQYF.

The chain has TRBV6-4 and TRBJ2-7, with 7 nucleotides matching TRBD1. Germline V CDR1 and CDR2: MRHNA, SNTAGT. This CDR3 contains 15 residues. The junction had 12 bases not matched to a gene; V was cut back by 8 bases and J by 2 bases. CDR3 nucleotides: TGTGCCAGCCGACCCGCAGCCGGGACAGCCTACGAGCAGTACTTC. Amino acids: CASRPAAGTAYEQYF.

This chain links TRBV10-2 with TRBJ2-2; D is unclear. The CDR3 covers 13 residues. Trimming left V 5 bases short and J 2 bases short, with 6 bases between. Looked up from germline, CDR1 is WSHSY and CDR2 is SAAADI. CDR3 coding DNA: TGCGCCAGCAGTTTTAGTAACACCGGGGAGCTGTTTTTT. Translated, it gives CASSFSNTGELFF.

This clone is a singleton in its sample. This rearrangement joins TRBV29-1 to TRBJ1-6; the D is unclear. Trimming removed 6 bases at V and 7 bases at J, with 19 bases between. The CDR3 consists of 15 residues. Germline V gives CDR1 SQVTM, CDR2 ANQGSEA. CDR3 bases: TGCAGCGTCTCTACCAACCGGGCGGCAAATTCACCCCTCCACTTT. Translating it yields CSVSTNRAANSPLHF.

J is TRBJ1-6 and V is TRBV11-1, with D possibly matching TRBD1 (5 bases). V lost 6 bases and J 7 bases, leaving 10 bases between the germline ends. Germline values: CDR1 SGHAT, CDR2 FQDESV (reference sequence). This CDR3 region has 13 residues. The CDR3 loop reads CASRRDGNSPLHF. The CDR3 DNA reads TGTGCCAGCAGACGGGACGGCAATTCACCCCTCCACTTT. Drawing the rest from reference TRBV11-1 and TRBJ1-6, the complete variable domain is EAEVAQSPRYKITEKSQAVAFWCDPISGHATLYWYRQILGQGPELLVQFQDESVVDDSQLPKDRFSAERLKGVDSTLKIQPAELGDSAMYLCASRRDGNSPLHFGNGTRLTVT.

The gene calls are TRBV7-9 and TRBJ2-7, with D maybe TRBD1 (7 bases). V lost 4 bases and J lost 1, with 20 bases in between. CDR1 is SEHNR, CDR2 FQNEAQ, per germline (reference sequence). CDR3 length equals 17 residues. DNA of the CDR3: TGTGCCAGCAGCTCCCGGGGGTATGGGACAGCTTCCTACGAGCAGTACTTC. It specifies CASSSRGYGTASYEQYF.

This clone was seen a few times. The genes are TRBV7-7 and TRBJ2-3; 7 bases align to TRBD2. This CDR3 has 15 amino acids. The germline V gene has CDR1 SSHAT and CDR2 FNYEAQ (reference sequence). The junction had 10 bases not matched to a gene; V was cut back by 5 bases and J by 5 bases. CDR3 region: CASSHGGLEKDTQYF. The CDR3 bases are TGTGCCAGCAGCCACGGAGGACTAGAGAAAGATACGCAGTATTTT.

This clone was seen repeatedly, ten times or more. The J gene is TRBJ1-1, the V gene TRBV25-1; D remains unclear. CDR1 MGHDK and CDR2 SYGVNS come from the germline V gene. CDR3 length: 13 amino acids. V gave up 3 bases and J gave up 3 bases, with 8 bases separating them. The CDR3 sequence is CASSDAYYTEAFF. CDR3 nucleotides: TGTGCCAGCAGTGATGCGTACTACACTGAAGCTTTCTTT.

This clone was observed once. This CDR3 is also generated by other DNA sequences in the sample. J is TRBJ1-1 and V is TRBV18; D unclear. The CDR3 is made up of 13 amino acids. Deletions cut 4 bases from V and 3 bases from J, with 9 bases between. Germline loops: CDR1 KGHSH, CDR2 LQKENI. CDR3 DNA: TGTGCCAGCTCACAGGGTAGTGACACTGAAGCTTTCTTT. Its translation is CASSQGSDTEAFF.

J is TRBJ2-1 and V is TRBV7-6; TRBD1 agrees at 7 bases. The CDR3 covers 13 residues. Germline V CDR1 and CDR2: SGHVS, FNYEAQ. V gave up 2 bases and J gave up 7 bases; unmatched junction bases: 2. The CDR3 DNA reads TGTGCCAGCAGCTTACCGGGACAGAATGAGCAGTTCTTC. This encodes CASSLPGQNEQFF.

This clone is a singleton in its sample. CDR3 sequence: CASSLGSFSNEKLFF. Here the CDR3 DNA reads TGTGCCAGCAGCTTAGGAAGCTTCTCTAATGAAAAACTGTTTTTT. J is TRBJ1-4 and V is TRBV7-9; D not resolved. The CDR3 covers 15 residues. Germline CDR1 reads SEHNR; CDR2 reads FQNEAQ (reference sequence). Trimming removed 1 base from V and 3 bases from J, with 9 bases in between.

The rearrangement joins TRBV29-1 to TRBJ2-7; TRBD1 agrees at 8 bases. CDR1 is SQVTM, CDR2 ANQGSEA, per germline. This CDR3 has 13 amino acids. The V gene end was trimmed by 5 bases and the J gene end by 4 bases; junction bases not matched to a gene: 7. The CDR3 sequence is CSVKDTGGYEQYF. The CDR3 DNA follows: TGCAGCGTTAAGGATACAGGGGGTTACGAGCAGTACTTC.

The chain carries TRBV29-1 and TRBJ2-7, with 10 bases aligning to TRBD1. CDR3 length equals 15 residues. The J segment lost 6 bases and the V segment lost 4 bases, leaving 12 bases of the junction unmatched. CDR1 SQVTM and CDR2 ANQGSEA come from the germline V gene. The CDR3 bases are TGCAGCGTTGCCCCTCCCGGGACAGGGGCGGGCGAGCAGTACTTC. Translation: CSVAPPGTGAGEQYF.

A few counts support this clone. The rearrangement joins TRBV7-2 to TRBJ2-3, with 16 positions matching TRBD2. Germline V gene lookup returns CDR1 SGHTA and CDR2 FQGNSA. CDR3 length: 16 amino acids. V trimming: 3 bases; J trimming: 6 bases; junction bases outside the gene matches: 3. The CDR3 nucleotides read TGTGCCAGCAGCTTCGGGACTAGCGGGGGGGCCGATACGCAGTATTTT. Translation gives CASSFGTSGGADTQYF. Full variable domain (rest looked up from reference TRBV7-2 and TRBJ2-3): GAGVSQSPSNKVTEKGKDVELRCDPISGHTALYWYRQSLGQGLEFLIYFQGNSAPDKSGLPSDRFSAERTGGSVSTLTIQRTQQEDSAVYLCASSFGTSGGADTQYFGPGTRLTVL.

V gene TRBV19 combines with J gene TRBJ2-2; weak D call: TRBD2 (5 bases). The germline gives CDR1 LNHDA, CDR2 SQIVND (reference sequence). Trimming pared 2 bases from V and 6 bases from J, leaving 7 bases between. This CDR3 is built from 13 residues. CDR3 protein: CASSIQLAGELFF. DNA of the CDR3: TGTGCCAGTAGTATACAACTAGCCGGGGAGCTGTTTTTT.

V and J are TRBV7-3 and TRBJ2-2; 9 bases align to TRBD2. CDR1 is SGHTA, CDR2 FQGTGA, per germline. This CDR3 is built from 16 residues. J was trimmed by 6 bases and V by 2 bases; bases with no gene match: 7. CDR3 in DNA: TGTGCCAGCAGCTTATATGGGACTAGCACGTCCGGGGAGCTGTTTTTT. Translation gives CASSLYGTSTSGELFF.

This clone was detected once. This chain links TRBV7-2 with TRBJ1-5; the D gene is possibly TRBD1 (6 bases). The V gene lost 4 bases and the J gene lost 6 bases, with 13 bases spanning the gap. Germline V gene data show CDR1 as SGHTA and CDR2 as FQGNSA. The CDR3 length is 14 residues. The CDR3 DNA reads as TGTGCCAGCAGCTCAAATGGGGGCCCTCAGCCCCAGCATTTT. Translating gives CASSSNGGPQPQHF.